This TCR beta chain was sequenced for a study of early stage breast cancer tumors. In the study overall: Invasive lobular carcinomas made up about 30% of the 12 ER+/PR+/HER2- tumors. Average read coverage per sample was approximately 9.4-fold. Study-wide findings and caveats: Tumors had approximately 2.7-fold higher T cell density than normal breast.

Each sample had two DNA replicates, about 0.52 ug blood or roughly 1.5 ug tissue. Produced via immunoSEQ multiplex PCR; TCRdb's table is partial and in-frame only. This sample has about 24,000 clones, with about 70% found just once. As concerns this clone: Its antigen remains unidentified.

CDR1 is GTSNPN, CDR2 SVGIG, per germline (reference sequence). This CDR3 comprises 12 residues. With V trimmed by 4 bases and J by 5 bases, 4 bases remained unmatched. Sequences were obtained from breast tumor tissue. This sequence originates from a person aged 55 to 75 with breast cancer. J is TRBJ1-1 and V is TRBV30; 7 nucleotides align to TRBD1. Here the CDR3 DNA reads TGTGCCTGGACCCAGGGGGGAACTGAAGCTTTCTTT. Residues: CAWTQGGTEAFF.